These T cell receptor beta chains were read from a single sample in a study of blood T cell repertoires in COVID-19. TCRdb's table, derived via immunoSEQ multiplex PCR, lists solely in-frame clones and lacks some. The table lists 140,000 to 150,000 clones, 75% to 85% of them singletons. Sequenced: peripheral blood. All receptors derive from a human donor with acute or convalescent COVID-19. The donor label of this sample is uncertain. The CDR3 runs from the conserved cysteine through the conserved F or W. Fields, in order: V gene, clone size, D gene, J gene, CDR3 DNA, CDR3 protein. A D gene is named only where the DNA matches it firmly. The listing skips clone size in some rows; elsewhere it reads once, few, many or a size class.

>TRBV5-6|.|.|TRBJ1-1
TGTGCCAGCAGCAGAACGAGGGAAAACACTGAAGCTTTCTTT
CASSRTRENTEAFF
>TRBV14|.|TRBD1|TRBJ1-1
TGTGCCAGCGTCCCGTCCGGGACAGGCGGCCTGGGAACTGAAGCTTTCTTT
CASVPSGTGGLGTEAFF
>TRBV4-1|.|.|TRBJ1-1
TGCGCCAGCAGCCTACGAGGGGGGAGGGTTATGAACACTGAAGCTTTCTTT
CASSLRGGRVMNTEAFF
>TRBV6-5|.|.|TRBJ2-3
TGTGCCAGCAGCGGCTCAGGAGATACGCAGTATTTT
CASSGSGDTQYF
>TRBV19|.|TRBD1|TRBJ2-7
TGTGCCAGTAGCCGACAGGGGTCCTACGAGCAGTACTTC
CASSRQGSYEQYF
>TRBV5-6|.|.|TRBJ1-5
TGTGCCAGCAGCTATCGGGGTTATGAGCAGCCCCAGCATTTT
CASSYRGYEQPQHF
>TRBV6-6|once|.|TRBJ2-7
TGTGCCAGCACCCCGACTCTTACCTCCTACGAGCAGTACTTC
CASTPTLTSYEQYF
>TRBV6-5|few|.|TRBJ2-7
TGTGCCAGCCTTGAGGGGGTCACCTACGAGCAGTACTTC
CASLEGVTYEQYF
>TRBV5-1|.|.|TRBJ1-4
TGCGCCAGCAGCTTGGAAGGGGGGGCGCGTGAAAAACTGTTTTTT
CASSLEGGAREKLFF
>TRBV29-1|.|TRBD1|TRBJ2-1
TGCAGCGCGGGGACAGGGAGGTATGAGCAGTTCTTC
CSAGTGRYEQFF
>TRBV10-3|.|TRBD1|TRBJ2-6
TGTGCCATCGGGACAGGGACCGGGGCCAACGTCCTGACTTTC
CAIGTGTGANVLTF
>TRBV11-2|.|TRBD2|TRBJ2-5
TGTGCCAGCAGCTTAGAGGTAGCGGGGGTTAGAGAGACCCAGTACTTC
CASSLEVAGVRETQYF
>TRBV5-6|few|TRBD1|TRBJ1-6
TGTGCCAGCAGCTTGCAGGGACAGGGGGCTTCACCCCTCCACTTT
CASSLQGQGASPLHF
>TRBV6-1|.|.|TRBJ2-5
TGTGCCAGCAGTGAATGGTGGGAGGCCCAAGAGACCCAGTACTTC
CASSEWWEAQETQYF
>TRBV5-1|.|TRBD1|TRBJ1-2
TGCGCCAGCATGGGACAGGGAATGAGCTACACCTTC
CASMGQGMSYTF
>TRBV7-9|.|.|TRBJ2-1
TGTGCCAGCAGCCCCGAGGCTTGGGCCTACAATGAGCAGTTCTTC
CASSPEAWAYNEQFF
>TRBV9|.|.|TRBJ1-1
TGTGCCAGCAGCCTCGACATAGGTGGTGAAGCTTTCTTT
CASSLDIGGEAFF
>TRBV2|.|.|TRBJ1-6
TGTGCCAGCAGTCACAGCAATTCACCCCTCCACTTT
CASSHSNSPLHF
>TRBV6-1|.|.|TRBJ1-1
TGTGCCAGCAGTGAAGAAGGCAGGGCTTTCTTT
CASSEEGRAFF
>TRBV3-1/TRBV3-2|.|.|TRBJ1-1
TGTGCCAGCAGCCAATTGGCCGACACTGAAGCTTTCTTT
CASSQLADTEAFF
>TRBV30|.|TRBD1|TRBJ1-5
TGTGCCTGGAGCGAGACAGGGAGGCAGCCCCAGCATTTT
CAWSETGRQPQHF
>TRBV11-3|.|.|TRBJ2-1
TGTGCCAGCAGTTTTAAGACTGGAAACAATGAGCAGTTCTTC
CASSFKTGNNEQFF
>TRBV7-2|.|.|TRBJ1-2
TGTGCCAGCAGCTTGGGCAGGTTGAACTATGGCTACACCTTC
CASSLGRLNYGYTF
>TRBV7-9|few|TRBD1|TRBJ2-5
TGTGCCAGCAGCTTCCGACAGGGTGGAGGAGAGACCCAGTACTTC
CASSFRQGGGETQYF
>TRBV5-1|.|.|TRBJ2-1
TGCGCCAGCAGCATGGAGGGGCAGCCCTACAATGAGCAGTTCTTC
CASSMEGQPYNEQFF
>TRBV30|.|.|TRBJ1-2
TGTGCCTGGACCTACGGGGGGAGCTATGGCTACACCTTC
CAWTYGGSYGYTF
>TRBV5-1|.|TRBD2|TRBJ2-1
TGCGCCAGCAGCTCTAGGGGCGGGGGGGCCGCAAATGAGCAGTTCTTC
CASSSRGGGAANEQFF
>TRBV19|.|.|TRBJ2-3
TGTGCCAGTAGTAGCCCACCAGGGCGAGGAGCAGATACGCAGTATTTT
CASSSPPGRGADTQYF
>TRBV18|many|.|TRBJ1-3
TGTGCCAGCTCAGAGGGAGGGAAAGGCTCTGGAAACACCATATATTTT
CASSEGGKGSGNTIYF
>TRBV25-1|.|.|TRBJ1-2
TGTGCCAGCAGTGAATCCTCCGGGGGGGCGGGGACCACCTTC
CASSESSGGAGTTF
>TRBV2|.|.|TRBJ1-2
TGTGCCAGCAGTGATTCGGGTCCTGGCTACACCTTC
CASSDSGPGYTF
>TRBV30|.|TRBD2|TRBJ2-1
TGTGCCTGCCCAACTAGCGGGGGCTACAATGAGCAGTTCTTC
CACPTSGGYNEQFF
>TRBV19|.|TRBD2|TRBJ2-5
TGTGCCAGTAGTTCCCGGACTAGCGGGGGGCAAAATAATATCCAAGAGACCCAGTACTTC
CASSSRTSGGQNNIQETQYF
>TRBV5-1|.|TRBD2|TRBJ2-5
TGCGCCAGCAGCTTGACCAGCGGGGGGCTCAGCCAAGAGACCCAGTACTTC
CASSLTSGGLSQETQYF
>TRBV20-1|once|.|TRBJ1-1
TGCAGTGCTAGGGGGTCAGGGGAAGCTTTCTTT
CSARGSGEAFF
>TRBV9|.|TRBD1|TRBJ2-5
TGTGCCAGCAGCGCATCGACAGGGGGGACAGAGACCCAGTACTTC
CASSASTGGTETQYF
>TRBV6-6|.|.|TRBJ1-3
TGTGCCAGCAGTCTCTATTTTAGGGCAGGAGGATCTGGAAACACCATATATTTT
CASSLYFRAGGSGNTIYF
>TRBV7-2|.|.|TRBJ1-4
TGTGCCAGCAGCTTAGGGCAGTTTAATGAAAAACTGTTTTTT
CASSLGQFNEKLFF
>TRBV28|.|TRBD2|TRBJ2-2
TGTGCCAGCAGTTTGGGACTAGCGGGGGACACCGGGGAGCTGTTTTTT
CASSLGLAGDTGELFF
>TRBV5-4|once|.|TRBJ2-3
TGTGCCAGCAGCCTCGGAGGGAAAAAAGATACGCAGTATTTT
CASSLGGKKDTQYF
>TRBV24-1|.|TRBD2|TRBJ2-3
TGTGCCACCAGTGATTTTAGCGGGGCCTACACAGATACGCAGTATTTT
CATSDFSGAYTDTQYF
>TRBV6-5|.|.|TRBJ2-4
TGTGCCAGCAGCACAGGGCTCTTAGCCAAAAACATTCAGTACTTC
CASSTGLLAKNIQYF
>TRBV28|.|.|TRBJ2-1
TGTGCCAGCAGCCCCTTGGGGGGGGCGGGGAATGAGCAGTTCTTC
CASSPLGGAGNEQFF
>TRBV19|.|.|TRBJ1-2
TGTGCCAGTAGTACGGGGTTCGATGGCTACACCTTC
CASSTGFDGYTF
>TRBV7-2|.|.|TRBJ1-2
TGTGCCAGCAGCTTACAGGGTTCTGGCTATGGCTACACCTTC
CASSLQGSGYGYTF
>TRBV18|.|.|TRBJ1-3
TGTGCCAGCTCACCATCGGGGAGTGGAAACACCATATATTTT
CASSPSGSGNTIYF
>TRBV24-1|.|TRBD2|TRBJ2-3
TGTGCCACCAGTGAGTCGACTAGCGGGGGCCTCTCCCTTACGCAGTATTTT
CATSESTSGGLSLTQYF
>TRBV18|.|.|TRBJ2-1
TGTGCCAGCTCACCACCACAGAGCTCCTACAATGAGCAGTTCTTC
CASSPPQSSYNEQFF
>TRBV5-6|.|.|TRBJ1-6
TGTGCCAGCAGCTTGGCGGGGACAAATTCACCCCTCCACTTT
CASSLAGTNSPLHF
>TRBV9|.|TRBD2|TRBJ2-7
TGTGCCAGCAGCCCTCAGAGTAGCGGGGGGGCCTACGAGCAGTACTTC
CASSPQSSGGAYEQYF
>TRBV7-3|.|.|TRBJ2-2
TGTGCCAGCAGCTTAAAAGCGGCGAACACCGGGGAGCTGTTTTTT
CASSLKAANTGELFF
>TRBV5-1|.|.|TRBJ2-7
TGCGCCAGCAGCTTGGAAGGGCGGGCCTCCTACGAGCAGTACTTC
CASSLEGRASYEQYF
>TRBV12-3/TRBV12-4|.|.|TRBJ2-5
TGTGCCAGCAGACCCCCCGGCGGGGAGACCCAGTACTTC
CASRPPGGETQYF
>TRBV5-1|.|TRBD1|TRBJ1-2
TGCGCCAGCAGCTTAGGAGGGGGCGTCGATGGCTACACCTTC
CASSLGGGVDGYTF
>TRBV4-2|.|TRBD1|TRBJ1-6
TGTGCCAGCAGCCAAGTTTGGGACAGGGGTAATTCACCCCTCCACTTT
CASSQVWDRGNSPLHF